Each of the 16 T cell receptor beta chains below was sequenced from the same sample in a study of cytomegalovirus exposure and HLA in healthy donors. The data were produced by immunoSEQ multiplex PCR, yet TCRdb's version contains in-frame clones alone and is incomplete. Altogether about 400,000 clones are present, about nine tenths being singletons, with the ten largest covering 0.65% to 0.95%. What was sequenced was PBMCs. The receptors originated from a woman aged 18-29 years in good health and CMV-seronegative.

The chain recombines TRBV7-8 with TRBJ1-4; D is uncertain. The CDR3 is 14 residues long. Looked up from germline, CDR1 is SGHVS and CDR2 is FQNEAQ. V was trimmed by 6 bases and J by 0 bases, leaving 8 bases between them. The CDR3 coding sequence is TGTGCCAGCAGTCGAGATTCAACTAATGAAAAACTGTTTTTT. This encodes CASSRDSTNEKLFF.

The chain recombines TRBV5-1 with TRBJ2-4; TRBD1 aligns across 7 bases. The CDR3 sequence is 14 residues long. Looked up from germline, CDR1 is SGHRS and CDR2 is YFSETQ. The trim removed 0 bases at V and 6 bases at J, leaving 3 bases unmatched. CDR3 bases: TGCGCCAGCAGCTTGGGGCCAGGGGGAAACATTCAGTACTTC. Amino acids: CASSLGPGGNIQYF.

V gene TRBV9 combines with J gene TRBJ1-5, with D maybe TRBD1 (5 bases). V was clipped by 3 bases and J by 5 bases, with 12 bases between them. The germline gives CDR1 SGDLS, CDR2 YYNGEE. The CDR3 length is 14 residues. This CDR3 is CASSDSSGDQPQHF. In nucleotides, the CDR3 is TGTGCCAGCAGCGACTCATCGGGGGATCAGCCCCAGCATTTT.

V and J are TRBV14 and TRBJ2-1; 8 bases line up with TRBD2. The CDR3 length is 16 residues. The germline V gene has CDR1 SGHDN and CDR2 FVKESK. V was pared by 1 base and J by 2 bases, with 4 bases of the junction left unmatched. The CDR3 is CASSQAGGATYNEQFF. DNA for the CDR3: TGTGCCAGCAGCCAAGCGGGAGGGGCTACCTACAATGAGCAGTTCTTC.

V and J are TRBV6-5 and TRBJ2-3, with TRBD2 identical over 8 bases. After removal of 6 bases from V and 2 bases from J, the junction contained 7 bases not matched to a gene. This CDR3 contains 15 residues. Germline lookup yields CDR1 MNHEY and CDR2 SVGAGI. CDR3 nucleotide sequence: TGTGCCAGCAGATCCAGCGGGGGCTTCACAGATACGCAGTATTTT. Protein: CASRSSGGFTDTQYF.

The CDR3 DNA sequence: TGTGCCAGCAGTTTTCGGATCTCGGGGATGGGCGAGCAGTACTTC. Translation: CASSFRISGMGEQYF. The chain has TRBV27 and TRBJ2-7, with TRBD2 as a possible D gene (5 bases). Trimming removed 3 bases at V and 6 bases at J, with 18 bases between. Germline CDR1 MNHEY, CDR2 SMNVEV (reference sequence). The CDR3 spans 15 residues.

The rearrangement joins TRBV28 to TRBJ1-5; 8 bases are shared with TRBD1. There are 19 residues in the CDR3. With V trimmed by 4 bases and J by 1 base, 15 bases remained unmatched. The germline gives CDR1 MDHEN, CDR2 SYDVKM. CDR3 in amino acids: CASSWPGARGRSSNQPQHF. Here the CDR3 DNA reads TGTGCCAGCAGTTGGCCCGGTGCCAGGGGGCGGTCAAGCAATCAGCCCCAGCATTTT.

The CDR3 loop is CASSQQDRQGDIQYF. CDR3 in DNA: TGCGCCAGCAGCCAACAAGATCGACAGGGTGACATTCAGTACTTC. The genes are TRBV4-1 and TRBJ2-4, with 7 bases aligning to TRBD1. Germline V gene sequence: CDR1 MGHRA, CDR2 YSYEKL. V lost 2 bases, J lost 8 bases, and 9 bases stayed unmatched. The CDR3 is 15 residues long.

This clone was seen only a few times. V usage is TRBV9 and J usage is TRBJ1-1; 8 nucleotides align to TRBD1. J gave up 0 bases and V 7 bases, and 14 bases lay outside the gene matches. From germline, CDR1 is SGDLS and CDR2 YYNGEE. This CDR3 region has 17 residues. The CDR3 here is CASGQGSTIRVNTEAFF. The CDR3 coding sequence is TGTGCCAGCGGACAGGGTTCGACTATTCGAGTGAACACTGAAGCTTTCTTT.

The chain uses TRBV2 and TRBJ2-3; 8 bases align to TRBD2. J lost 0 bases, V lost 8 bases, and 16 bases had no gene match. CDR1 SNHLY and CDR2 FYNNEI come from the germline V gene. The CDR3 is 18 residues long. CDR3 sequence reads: CASAGLATKISSTDTQYF. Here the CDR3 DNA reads TGTGCCAGCGCCGGACTAGCTACAAAAATTTCTAGCACAGATACGCAGTATTTT.

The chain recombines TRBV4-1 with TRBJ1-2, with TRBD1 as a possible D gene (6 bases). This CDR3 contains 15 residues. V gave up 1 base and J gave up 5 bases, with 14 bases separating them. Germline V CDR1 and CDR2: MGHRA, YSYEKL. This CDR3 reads CASSQVPGTRYGYTF. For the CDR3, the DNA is TGCGCCAGCAGCCAAGTACCAGGGACACGGTATGGCTACACCTTC.

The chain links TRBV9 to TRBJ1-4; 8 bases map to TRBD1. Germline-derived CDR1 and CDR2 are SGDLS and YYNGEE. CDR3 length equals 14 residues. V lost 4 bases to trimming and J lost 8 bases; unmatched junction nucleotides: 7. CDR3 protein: CASSRQGYPEKLFF. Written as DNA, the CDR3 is TGTGCCAGCAGCCGACAGGGGTACCCGGAAAAACTGTTTTTT.

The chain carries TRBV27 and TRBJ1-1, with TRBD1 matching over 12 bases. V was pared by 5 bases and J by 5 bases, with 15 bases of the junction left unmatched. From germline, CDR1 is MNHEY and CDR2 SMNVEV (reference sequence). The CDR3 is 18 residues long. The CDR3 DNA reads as TGTGCCAGCAGTCCCACGTCGGGACAGGGGGCGGTTTTTACTGAAGCTTTCTTT. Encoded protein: CASSPTSGQGAVFTEAFF.

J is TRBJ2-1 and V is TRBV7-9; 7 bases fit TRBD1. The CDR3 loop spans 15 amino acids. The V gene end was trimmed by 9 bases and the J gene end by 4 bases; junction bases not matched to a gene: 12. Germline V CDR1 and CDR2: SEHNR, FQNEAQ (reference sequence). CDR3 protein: CASSLGTDQYNEQFF. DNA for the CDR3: TGTGCCAGTTCCCTCGGGACAGATCAATACAATGAGCAGTTCTTC.

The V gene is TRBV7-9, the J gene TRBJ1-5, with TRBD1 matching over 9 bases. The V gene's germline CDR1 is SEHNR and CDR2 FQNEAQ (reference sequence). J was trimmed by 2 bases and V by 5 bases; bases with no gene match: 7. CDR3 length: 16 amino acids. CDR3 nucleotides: TGTGCCAGCAGCCCGGGACAGGGCGGGGGCAATCAGCCCCAGCATTTT. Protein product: CASSPGQGGGNQPQHF.

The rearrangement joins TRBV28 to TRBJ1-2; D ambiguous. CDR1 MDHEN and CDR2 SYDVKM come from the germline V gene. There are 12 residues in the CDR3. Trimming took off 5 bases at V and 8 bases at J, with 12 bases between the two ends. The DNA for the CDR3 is TGTGCCAGCAGTCCCTCACTCGGGGGCTACACCTTC. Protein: CASSPSLGGYTF.